Below are 20 T cell receptor beta chains sequenced from a single sample in a study of early T cells in non-severe SARS-CoV-2 infection. TCRdb used MiXCR to reprocess the 5' RACE reads, holding one entry per CDR3 protein. Altogether some 97,000 distinct CDR3 sequences are present, roughly 11% being singletons, with the ten largest covering around 4.8%. Sequences were derived from whole blood, sampled at baseline. These TCRs come from an adult who was a healthcare worker with PCR-confirmed SARS-CoV-2 infection or an uninfected control (not recorded which).

This clonotype was detected ten times or more. The chain couples TRBV11-2 to TRBJ2-3; D is unclear. The germline V and J ends were trimmed by 5 bases and 0 bases, with 12 bases remaining between them. Germline assignment: CDR1 SGHAT and CDR2 FQNNGV. This CDR3 contains 15 residues. This CDR3 is CASSIGAASTDTQYF. CDR3 DNA: TGTGCCAGCAGCATAGGTGCAGCAAGCACAGATACGCAGTATTTT.

There are a few counts of this clonotype. The V call is TRBV6-2 or TRBV6-3, the J call TRBJ2-2, with D possibly TRBD1 on 6 matching bases. Per the germline V gene, CDR1 is MNHEY and CDR2 is SVGEGT. The CDR3 contains 18 residues. V lost 3 bases and J lost 1, with 18 bases in between. The CDR3 DNA reads TGTGCCAGCAGTTATCGGGACCCTTTCAGGGGGAACACCGGGGAGCTGTTTTTT. Its protein is CASSYRDPFRGNTGELFF.

The chain has TRBV11-2 and TRBJ1-2; the D gene is possibly TRBD1 (6 bases). Germline assignment: CDR1 SGHAT and CDR2 FQNNGV. This CDR3 contains 13 residues. Trimming removed 6 bases from V and 4 bases from J, with 12 bases in between. CDR3 coding DNA: TGTGCCAGCAGGGACACAGGGACCTATGGCTACACCTTC. Amino acid sequence: CASRDTGTYGYTF.

This clonotype has ten or more counts. The J gene is TRBJ2-1, the V gene TRBV24-1; a possible D gene is TRBD1 (6 bases). This CDR3 spans 11 amino acids. Per germline, CDR1 KGHDR and CDR2 SFDVKD. V lost 8 bases and J 7 bases, leaving 8 bases between the germline ends. The CDR3 sequence: CATKQGNEQFF. CDR3 sequence (DNA): TGTGCCACCAAACAGGGAAATGAGCAGTTCTTC.

This chain connects TRBV7-3 to TRBJ2-3; D uncertain. V was clipped by 5 bases and J by 1 base, with 19 bases between them. The CDR3 has 17 amino acids. Germline V gene lookup returns CDR1 SGHTA and CDR2 FQGTGA. In nucleotides, the CDR3 is TGTGCCAGCAGCCACCCTGGGCAGGTCGGCGGCACAGATACGCAGTATTTT. Translated: CASSHPGQVGGTDTQYF.

This clonotype showed up just a few times. J is TRBJ1-2 and V is TRBV7-9, with D perhaps matching TRBD1 (5 bases). The germline V gene has CDR1 SEHNR and CDR2 FQNEAQ (reference sequence). The CDR3 sequence is 13 residues long. The V end was cut by 6 bases, the J end by 4 bases, with 12 bases between. CDR3 nucleotides: TGTGCCAGCAGAGAAGGGACTAGCTATGGCTACACCTTC. It yields the protein CASREGTSYGYTF. The entire variable domain, with the rest obtained from reference TRBV7-9 and TRBJ1-2, is as follows: DTGVSQNPRHKITKRGQNVTFRCDPISEHNRLYWYRQTLGQGPEFLTYFQNEAQLEKSRLLSDRFSAERPKGSFSTLEIQRTEQGDSAMYLCASREGTSYGYTFGSGTRLTVV.

This clonotype was recorded a few times. The chain links TRBV11-2 to TRBJ2-7; 8 bases map to TRBD2. Germline CDR1 is SGHAT and CDR2 is FQNNGV. The V segment lost 0 bases and the J segment 3 bases; nucleotides outside the gene matches: 7. CDR3 length equals 16 residues. CDR3 region: CASSLESSGRYYEQYF. The DNA for the CDR3 is TGTGCCAGCAGCTTAGAATCTAGCGGGCGATACTACGAGCAGTACTTC. The full variable domain, rest sourced from reference TRBV11-2 and TRBJ2-7, is EAGVAQSPRYKIIEKRQSVAFWCNPISGHATLYWYQQILGQGPKLLIQFQNNGVVDDSQLPKDRFSAERLKGVDSTLKIQPAKLEDSAVYLCASSLESSGRYYEQYFGPGTRLTVT.

This clonotype came up many times. V is TRBV27 and J is TRBJ2-5; 9 nucleotides align to TRBD1. V dropped 5 bases and J dropped 5; count of bases not matched to a gene: 9. Germline V gene sequence: CDR1 MNHEY, CDR2 SMNVEV (reference sequence). The CDR3 runs 15 residues. CDR3 sequence (DNA): TGTGCCAGCAGTCCGTACAGGGGGCCCAGCGAGACCCAGTACTTC. It translates to CASSPYRGPSETQYF.

V is TRBV4-3 and J is TRBJ1-1, with TRBD1 as a possible D gene (5 bases). Germline assignment: CDR1 LGHNA and CDR2 YSLEER. Trimming pared 0 bases from V and 4 bases from J, leaving 18 bases between. The CDR3 sequence is 17 residues long. CDR3 DNA: TGCGCCAGCAGCCAAGATATCGGGACCCTTGGGGGCACTGAAGCTTTCTTT. Translation: CASSQDIGTLGGTEAFF.

The chain employs TRBV7-7 and TRBJ2-1, with 10 positions matching TRBD2. The trim removed 3 bases at V and 9 bases at J, leaving 11 bases unmatched. This CDR3 region has 16 residues. Germline V CDR1 and CDR2: SSHAT, FNYEAQ (reference sequence). The CDR3 reads CASSLGQRGGRSEQFF. In DNA, the CDR3 is TGTGCCAGCAGCTTGGGTCAGCGGGGGGGTAGGAGTGAGCAGTTCTTC.

This chain connects TRBV6-5 to TRBJ1-4; D is uncertain. V was trimmed by 3 bases and J by 6 bases, leaving 11 bases between them. The CDR3 sequence is 14 residues long. Germline V gives CDR1 MNHEY, CDR2 SVGAGI. CDR3 sequence (DNA): TGTGCCAGCAGTTATCGCGTGAGGCATGAAAAACTGTTTTTT. Amino acids: CASSYRVRHEKLFF.

In DNA, the CDR3 is TGTGCCAGCAGTTACCTGGACAGGGATAAACACGAGCAGTACTTC. It translates to CASSYLDRDKHEQYF. V usage is TRBV6-5 and J usage is TRBJ2-7; 8 bases line up with TRBD1. J lost 5 bases, V lost 2 bases, and 8 bases had no gene match. CDR1 and CDR2 from the germline V gene are MNHEY and SVGAGI. The CDR3 is made up of 15 amino acids.

This clonotype was seen many times. The rearrangement joins TRBV6-1 to TRBJ1-5; no reliable D call. Between the trimmed V and J ends, which lost 6 bases and 6 bases, there was a span of 12 bases. Germline CDR1 and CDR2: MNHNS and SASEGT. The CDR3 spans 13 residues. The DNA of the CDR3 is TGTGCCAGCAGGCAAAATTCGGTTCAGCCCCAGCATTTT. Its translation: CASRQNSVQPQHF.

This clonotype came up a few times. The chain links TRBV9 to TRBJ2-2, with unresolved D. CDR1 is SGDLS, CDR2 YYNGEE, per germline. Between the trimmed V and J ends, which lost 3 bases and 4 bases, there was a span of 7 bases. This CDR3 comprises 13 residues. CDR3 sequence (DNA): TGTGCCAGCAGCGCGGGCGGCACCGGGGAGCTGTTTTTT. The encoded protein is CASSAGGTGELFF.

This clonotype was seen once. The rearrangement uses TRBV6-2 or TRBV6-3 and TRBJ2-5; a weak D match, TRBD1 (7 bases). The CDR3 runs to 14 residues. V shed 5 bases and J shed 1 base, with 11 bases lying between them. Per the germline V gene, CDR1 is MNHEY and CDR2 is SVGEGT. The CDR3 region has the DNA TGTGCCAGCAGTGACAGGGACTTCCAAGAGACCCAGTACTTC. As protein: CASSDRDFQETQYF.

The chain employs TRBV15 and TRBJ2-1, with 8 bases identical to TRBD2. This CDR3 comprises 12 residues. Germline CDR1 and CDR2: LNHNV and YYDKDF (reference sequence). Trimming took 8 bases from V and 7 from J; bases not matched to a gene: 4. CDR3 in DNA: TGTGCCACCGGGGCTAGCGGGAATGAGCAGTTCTTC. It encodes CATGASGNEQFF. Combining the CDR3 with reference TRBV15 and TRBJ2-1 gives the whole variable domain DAMVIQNPRYQVTQFGKPVTLSCSQTLNHNVMYWYQQKSSQAPKLLFHYYDKDFNNEADTPDNFQSRRPNTSFCFLDIRSPGLGDTAMYLCATGASGNEQFFGPGTRLTVL.

In its sample, this clonotype was seen many times. The rearrangement uses TRBV5-1 and TRBJ2-1; TRBD2 matches 12 bases. CDR3 length: 16 residues. Germline V gives CDR1 SGHRS, CDR2 YFSETQ. The trim removed 4 bases at V and 7 bases at J, leaving 9 bases unmatched. DNA for the CDR3: TGCGCCAGCAGCCCAACTCTAGCGGGAGGGGAGAATGAGCAGTTCTTC. It is translated as CASSPTLAGGENEQFF. Supplemented by reference TRBV5-1 and TRBJ2-1, the full variable domain reads KAGVTQTPRYLIKTRGQQVTLSCSPISGHRSVSWYQQTPGQGLQFLFEYFSETQRNKGNFPGRFSGRQFSNSRSEMNVSTLELGDSALYLCASSPTLAGGENEQFFGPGTRLTVL.

This clonotype was counted only a few times. The chain couples TRBV5-8 to TRBJ2-4; TRBD1 matches 10 bases. Germline V CDR1 and CDR2: SGHTS, YDEGEE. This CDR3 comprises 14 residues. V was pared by 4 bases and J by 6 bases, with 4 bases of the junction left unmatched. CDR3 DNA sequence: TGTGCCAGCAGCAAGGACAGGGGGGGAAACATTCAGTACTTC. Translation: CASSKDRGGNIQYF. The variable domain in full, with the rest retrieved from reference TRBV5-8 and TRBJ2-4, is EAGVTQSPTHLIKTRGQQATLRCSPISGHTSVYWYQQALGLGLQFLLWYDEGEERNRGNFPPRFSGRQFPNYSSELNVNALELEDSALYLCASSKDRGGNIQYFGAGTRLSVL.

The genes are TRBV30 and TRBJ1-5; TRBD1 matches 7 bases. This CDR3 comprises 14 residues. V trimming: 2 bases; J trimming: 4 bases; junction bases outside the gene matches: 5. Germline values: CDR1 GTSNPN, CDR2 SVGIG (reference sequence). Here the CDR3 DNA reads TGTGCCTGGAGTCGGACAGGAGGAAATCAGCCCCAGCATTTT. It translates to CAWSRTGGNQPQHF.

This clonotype was observed a handful of times. The chain joins TRBV20-1 to TRBJ2-1, with a possible D match to TRBD2 (5 bases). Trimming stripped 2 bases from V and 7 bases from J, with 18 bases between. The CDR3 loop spans 15 amino acids. CDR1 and CDR2 from the germline V gene are DFQATT and SNEGSKA (reference sequence). The CDR3 DNA follows: TGCAGTGCTAGAAGGAGTCGGCTAGCAGGAAATGAGCAGTTCTTC. Translated: CSARRSRLAGNEQFF.